A selection of T cell receptor beta chains follows, all from one sample in a study of post-analysis software for immune sequencing data. TCRdb called the PCR reads again in MiXCR, with one record for every CDR3 protein. Of about 400,000 distinct CDR3 sequences detected, about a third appear once; the ten largest clones hold 13%. The sequenced sample was blood. The receptors were sampled from a girl between 5 and 17 years old with multiple sclerosis. CDR3s include the opening cysteine and the closing phenylalanine or tryptophan. The D gene is left open where the match is weak. Some rows mark clone size as missing; the rest say once, few, many or name a class of expanded clone.

CDR3 protein: CASSPPGLNSPLHF
CDR3 DNA: TGTGCCAGCAGCCCCCCGGGCTTGAATTCACCCCTCCACTTT
J gene: TRBJ1-6
D gene: NA
clone size: NA
V gene: TRBV7-9

CDR3 protein: CASSIRDSYEQYF
CDR3 DNA: TGTGCCAGTAGTATTCGGGACAGCTACGAGCAGTACTTC
J gene: TRBJ2-7
D gene: TRBD1
clone size: NA
V gene: TRBV19

CDR3 protein: CASSPPRVEQYF
CDR3 DNA: TGTGCCAGCAGCCCCCCCAGGGTTGAGCAGTACTTC
J gene: TRBJ2-7
D gene: NA
clone size: NA
V gene: TRBV7-2

CDR3 protein: CASSLEGGRREQFF
CDR3 DNA: TGCGCCAGCAGCTTGGAGGGGGGGCGCAGGGAGCAGTTCTTC
J gene: TRBJ2-1
D gene: NA
clone size: NA
V gene: TRBV5-1

CDR3 protein: CSVHRGPRAFF
CDR3 DNA: TGCAGCGTTCACAGGGGGCCCAGGGCTTTCTTT
J gene: TRBJ1-1
D gene: TRBD1
clone size: many
V gene: TRBV29-1

CDR3 protein: CASSPQGGADTQYF
CDR3 DNA: TGCGCCAGCAGCCCCCAGGGCGGCGCAGATACGCAGTATTTT
J gene: TRBJ2-3
D gene: NA
clone size: few
V gene: TRBV5-1

CDR3 protein: CASSPIQGRTEAFF
CDR3 DNA: TGTGCCAGCAGCCCTATACAGGGTCGCACTGAAGCTTTCTTT
J gene: TRBJ1-1
D gene: NA
clone size: NA
V gene: TRBV7-6

CDR3 protein: CASSQGGTDDQPQHF
CDR3 DNA: TGTGCCAGCAGCCAAGGAGGGACAGATGATCAGCCCCAGCATTTT
J gene: TRBJ1-5
D gene: TRBD1
clone size: once
V gene: TRBV3-1

CDR3 protein: CASSQFGGYAQETQYF
CDR3 DNA: TGCGCCAGCAGCCAATTCGGGGGGTACGCACAAGAGACCCAGTACTTC
J gene: TRBJ2-5
D gene: TRBD2
clone size: few
V gene: TRBV4-1

CDR3 protein: CSAREARWDVNTEAFF
CDR3 DNA: TGCAGTGCTAGAGAGGCCCGATGGGACGTGAACACTGAAGCTTTCTTT
J gene: TRBJ1-1
D gene: NA
clone size: NA
V gene: TRBV20-1

CDR3 protein: CASSLVEGDWEETQYF
CDR3 DNA: TGTGCCAGCAGCTTAGTAGAGGGGGACTGGGAAGAGACCCAGTACTTC
J gene: TRBJ2-5
D gene: NA
clone size: NA
V gene: TRBV7-8

CDR3 protein: CASSFGTGVYF
CDR3 DNA: TGTGCCAGCAGCTTCGGGACAGGCGTTTACTTC
J gene: TRBJ2-7
D gene: TRBD1
clone size: NA
V gene: TRBV7-8

CDR3 protein: CASSSLQLGDSPLHF
CDR3 DNA: TGTGCCAGCAGTTCCCTCCAGCTTGGGGATTCACCCCTCCACTTT
J gene: TRBJ1-6
D gene: NA
clone size: NA
V gene: TRBV6-5

CDR3 protein: CASSPLTGGPGEQFF
CDR3 DNA: TGTGCCAGCAGTCCACTTACGGGGGGGCCGGGTGAGCAGTTCTTC
J gene: TRBJ2-1
D gene: TRBD2
clone size: few
V gene: TRBV6-6

CDR3 protein: CASSFRQGEQFF
CDR3 DNA: TGTGCCAGCAGCTTTAGACAGGGGGAGCAGTTCTTC
J gene: TRBJ2-1
D gene: TRBD1
clone size: NA
V gene: TRBV5-6

CDR3 protein: CASSLDGSTDTQYF
CDR3 DNA: TGTGCCAGCAGCTTAGACGGCAGCACAGATACGCAGTATTTT
J gene: TRBJ2-3
D gene: NA
clone size: NA
V gene: TRBV7-3

CDR3 protein: CSARGIDRAYEQYF
CDR3 DNA: TGCAGTGCTAGGGGTATAGACAGGGCCTACGAGCAGTACTTC
J gene: TRBJ2-7
D gene: TRBD1
clone size: NA
V gene: TRBV20-1

CDR3 protein: CAISDMSWEQYF
CDR3 DNA: TGTGCCATCAGTGATATGTCTTGGGAGCAGTACTTC
J gene: TRBJ2-7
D gene: NA
clone size: NA
V gene: TRBV10-3

CDR3 protein: CASSSGWTGGEKLFF
CDR3 DNA: TGTGCCAGCAGTTCAGGATGGACAGGGGGCGAAAAACTGTTTTTT
J gene: TRBJ1-4
D gene: TRBD1
clone size: NA
V gene: TRBV12-3/TRBV12-4

CDR3 protein: CASSRFKQPNYGYTF
CDR3 DNA: TGTGCCAGCAGCCGATTTAAACAGCCTAACTATGGCTACACCTTC
J gene: TRBJ1-2
D gene: NA
clone size: NA
V gene: TRBV9

CDR3 protein: CASSLDRVGNTEAFF
CDR3 DNA: TGTGCCAGCAGTTTGGACAGGGTTGGGAACACTGAAGCTTTCTTT
J gene: TRBJ1-1
D gene: TRBD1
clone size: NA
V gene: TRBV6-2/TRBV6-3

CDR3 protein: CSVARGSDNEQFF
CDR3 DNA: TGCAGCGTTGCGCGGGGGAGTGACAATGAGCAGTTCTTC
J gene: TRBJ2-1
D gene: TRBD2
clone size: few
V gene: TRBV29-1

CDR3 protein: CASSLGGRNEQFF
CDR3 DNA: TGTGCCAGCAGCTTAGGGGGAAGGAATGAGCAGTTCTTC
J gene: TRBJ2-1
D gene: NA
clone size: once
V gene: TRBV7-2

CDR3 protein: CASSPRSSVSTDTQYF
CDR3 DNA: TGTGCCAGCAGCCCCCGGTCTAGCGTTAGCACAGATACGCAGTATTTT
J gene: TRBJ2-3
D gene: NA
clone size: few
V gene: TRBV9

CDR3 protein: CANRGRQGPTDDNEQFF
CDR3 DNA: TGTGCCAACAGGGGACGGCAGGGGCCCACCGACGACAATGAGCAGTTCTTC
J gene: TRBJ2-1
D gene: TRBD1
clone size: few
V gene: TRBV12-3/TRBV12-4

CDR3 protein: CASRLAGVSYF
CDR3 DNA: TGTGCCAGCAGGTTAGCGGGAGTGTCGTACTTC
J gene: TRBJ2-7
D gene: TRBD2
clone size: few
V gene: TRBV6-2/TRBV6-3

CDR3 protein: CASTAGGDQEFF
CDR3 DNA: TGTGCCAGCACCGCAGGGGGAGATCAGGAGTTCTTC
J gene: TRBJ2-1
D gene: TRBD1
clone size: NA
V gene: TRBV11-2

CDR3 protein: CASSLDRADTQYF
CDR3 DNA: TGTGCCAGCAGCTTAGATCGCGCAGATACGCAGTATTTT
J gene: TRBJ2-3
D gene: NA
clone size: few
V gene: TRBV11-2

CDR3 protein: CASSIPGQWGANVLTF
CDR3 DNA: TGTGCCAGCAGCATCCCGGGACAGTGGGGGGCCAACGTCCTGACTTTC
J gene: TRBJ2-6
D gene: TRBD1
clone size: NA
V gene: TRBV5-6

CDR3 protein: CASSPRTSGGQFF
CDR3 DNA: TGTGCCAGCAGTCCGAGGACTAGCGGGGGGCAGTTCTTC
J gene: TRBJ2-1
D gene: TRBD2
clone size: NA
V gene: TRBV27

CDR3 protein: CASSPNPWAGGGDTQYF
CDR3 DNA: TGCGCCAGCAGCCCCAACCCCTGGGCGGGGGGCGGAGATACGCAGTATTTT
J gene: TRBJ2-3
D gene: TRBD2
clone size: NA
V gene: TRBV5-1

CDR3 protein: CSARAAGTSGRAETQYF
CDR3 DNA: TGCAGTGCTAGAGCCGCCGGGACTAGCGGGAGGGCGGAGACCCAGTACTTC
J gene: TRBJ2-5
D gene: TRBD2
clone size: NA
V gene: TRBV20-1

CDR3 protein: CASSTPRQYLAKNIQYF
CDR3 DNA: TGTGCCAGCAGTACACCACGACAGTACTTAGCCAAAAACATTCAGTACTTC
J gene: TRBJ2-4
D gene: NA
clone size: NA
V gene: TRBV6-6

CDR3 protein: CASSPGAQYQETQYF
CDR3 DNA: TGCGCCAGCAGCCCCGGAGCCCAGTACCAAGAGACCCAGTACTTC
J gene: TRBJ2-5
D gene: NA
clone size: NA
V gene: TRBV5-1

CDR3 protein: CASSSHGQGATEAFF
CDR3 DNA: TGTGCCAGCAGCTCCCACGGACAGGGGGCAACTGAAGCTTTCTTT
J gene: TRBJ1-1
D gene: TRBD1
clone size: NA
V gene: TRBV7-3

CDR3 protein: CASSRGWSEDTQYF
CDR3 DNA: TGTGCCAGCAGCCGCGGGTGGTCGGAAGATACGCAGTATTTT
J gene: TRBJ2-3
D gene: NA
clone size: NA
V gene: TRBV7-2

CDR3 protein: CASSPTDRVQETQYF
CDR3 DNA: TGTGCCAGCAGCCCAACGGACAGAGTCCAAGAGACCCAGTACTTC
J gene: TRBJ2-5
D gene: NA
clone size: few
V gene: TRBV7-9

CDR3 protein: CSVEVASGGPGNEQFF
CDR3 DNA: TGCAGCGTTGAAGTCGCTAGCGGGGGGCCAGGGAATGAGCAGTTCTTC
J gene: TRBJ2-1
D gene: TRBD2
clone size: NA
V gene: TRBV29-1

CDR3 protein: CASSPVPGLEQPQHF
CDR3 DNA: TGTGCCAGCAGCCCGGTTCCTGGGCTTGAACAGCCCCAGCATTTT
J gene: TRBJ1-5
D gene: NA
clone size: NA
V gene: TRBV5-4

CDR3 protein: CSPRGLGYEQYF
CDR3 DNA: TGCAGTCCACGCGGGCTCGGGTACGAGCAGTACTTC
J gene: TRBJ2-7
D gene: NA
clone size: NA
V gene: TRBV20-1

CDR3 protein: CSARDKVEKLFF
CDR3 DNA: TGCAGTGCTAGAGACAAAGTGGAAAAACTGTTTTTT
J gene: TRBJ1-4
D gene: NA
clone size: NA
V gene: TRBV20-1

CDR3 protein: CSTEPGQETQYF
CDR3 DNA: TGCAGTACGGAACCGGGACAAGAGACCCAGTACTTC
J gene: TRBJ2-5
D gene: NA
clone size: NA
V gene: TRBV20-1

CDR3 protein: CSASDRLETQYF
CDR3 DNA: TGCAGTGCTAGCGACAGGCTGGAGACCCAGTACTTC
J gene: TRBJ2-5
D gene: NA
clone size: NA
V gene: TRBV20-1

CDR3 protein: CASSQDRSGVEQFF
CDR3 DNA: TGCGCCAGCAGCCAAGATAGGTCGGGGGTTGAGCAGTTCTTC
J gene: TRBJ2-1
D gene: NA
clone size: NA
V gene: TRBV4-3

CDR3 protein: CASSFGAGDTQYF
CDR3 DNA: TGCGCCAGCAGCTTTGGAGCGGGCGATACGCAGTATTTT
J gene: TRBJ2-3
D gene: NA
clone size: NA
V gene: TRBV5-1